Listed below are T cell receptor beta chains from one sample, sequenced in a study of tumour-infiltrating T cells in Burkitt lymphoma. The protocol was immunoSEQ multiplex PCR, while the TCRdb copy is restricted to in-frame clones and leaves out a portion. This table holds roughly 5,300 clones, approximately 10% found once. Input material: tumor tissue. Source of these receptors: a human donor with diffuse large B-cell lymphoma. The CDR3 runs from the conserved cysteine through the conserved F or W. The D gene is left open where the match is weak. A clone size is listed for some rows: how often the clone was seen (once, few, many), or a class if it is expanded.

v_gene	abundance	d_gene	j_gene	CDR3aa	CDR3nt
TRBV28	few	TRBD1	TRBJ1-2	CASYRDRLYGYTF	TGTGCCAGCTACAGGGACAGACTCTATGGCTACACCTTC
TRBV13	-	-	TRBJ1-2	CASSLTGYGYTF	TGTGCCAGCAGCTTGACAGGCTATGGCTACACCTTC
TRBV10-3	few	TRBD2	TRBJ2-3	CAIGGTSGGEVTQYF	TGTGCCATCGGCGGGACTAGCGGGGGGGAGGTTACGCAGTATTTT
TRBV6-1	-	-	TRBJ1-3	CASSGTEAGNTIYF	TGTGCCAGCAGTGGGACAGAAGCTGGAAACACCATATATTTT
TRBV19	-	-	TRBJ2-1	CASKLSTGRYNEQFF	TGTGCCAGTAAGTTGTCAACAGGAAGATACAATGAGCAGTTCTTC
TRBV4-1	few	TRBD1	TRBJ1-2	CASSQTPGTGNNYGYTF	TGCGCCAGCAGCCAAACCCCGGGGACAGGAAACAACTATGGTTACACCTTC
TRBV5-6	medium-sized	-	TRBJ1-4	CASSLWNEKLFF	TGTGCCAGCAGCTTATGGAATGAAAAACTGTTTTTT
TRBV30	-	-	TRBJ1-1	CAWSVGAGEAFF	TGTGCCTGGAGTGTAGGGGCGGGTGAAGCTTTCTTT
TRBV7-9	few	TRBD1	TRBJ1-1	CASSKTDRGWMNTEAFF	TGTGCCAGCAGCAAGACCGACAGGGGCTGGATGAACACTGAAGCTTTCTTT
TRBV6-6	few	-	TRBJ1-2	CASSAPTGPYGYTF	TGTGCCAGCAGCGCCCCGACGGGACCCTATGGCTACACCTTC
TRBV27	few	-	TRBJ1-1	CASSFGVAAEAFF	TGTGCCAGCAGTTTCGGGGTTGCGGCTGAAGCTTTCTTT
TRBV28	few	-	TRBJ2-7	CASSWGTNYEQYF	TGTGCCAGCAGTTGGGGTACCAACTACGAGCAGTACTTC
TRBV23-1	medium-sized	-	TRBJ2-2	CAPSAGLTPGELFF	TGCGCCCCTTCGGCCGGGCTCACCCCCGGGGAGCTGTTTTTT
TRBV6-1	-	TRBD2	TRBJ2-3	CASSDQTSGGATDTQYF	TGTGCCAGCAGTGACCAGACTAGCGGGGGGGCGACAGATACGCAGTATTTT
TRBV7-2	few	-	TRBJ2-7	CASSTLTREQYF	TGTGCCAGCAGCACCTTGACTCGCGAGCAGTACTTC